Listed here are 16 T cell receptor beta chains from one sample, sequenced in a study of CD8 T cells in Susac syndrome. Reverse transcription of roughly 0.5 to 1 ug RNA was performed with random hexamers. Each CDR3 protein gets one entry after TCRdb re-called the immunoSEQ multiplex PCR reads with MiXCR. The table records about 210,000 distinct CDR3 sequences, approximately 95% of them present only once. The sequencing input was CD4+ T cells from PBMCs. The receptor source for this set is a human donor in good health.

Concerning this clonotype: One end of the junction is discordant with germline, which a read error may explain. The V gene is TRBV3-1, the J gene TRBJ1-1; D is uncertain. The CDR3 runs to 14 residues. CDR1 LGHDT and CDR2 YNNKEL come from the germline V gene (reference sequence). The CDR3 is CASSQELMKTEAFF. For the CDR3, the DNA is TGTGCCAGCAGCCAAGAACTCATGAAAACTGAAGCTTTCTTT.

The J gene is TRBJ1-1, the V gene TRBV5-1; D is perhaps TRBD1 (5 bases). The V end lost 4 bases, the J end lost 0 bases, and 13 bases lay between the germline ends. The CDR3 consists of 15 residues. Germline-derived CDR1 and CDR2 are SGHRS and YFSETQ. CDR3 bases: TGCGCCAGCAGCCCCGCCGGGGGGTTGAACACTGAAGCTTTCTTT. Protein product: CASSPAGGLNTEAFF. The full variable domain, in which reference TRBV5-1 and TRBJ1-1 provide the parts outside the CDR3, is KAGVTQTPRYLIKTRGQQVTLSCSPISGHRSVSWYQQTPGQGLQFLFEYFSETQRNKGNFPGRFSGRQFSNSRSEMNVSTLELGDSALYLCASSPAGGLNTEAFFGQGTRLTVV.

V and J are TRBV6-1 and TRBJ1-5; D unclear. Germline values: CDR1 MNHNS, CDR2 SASEGT. The CDR3 is made up of 13 amino acids. V was trimmed by 0 bases and J by 9 bases, leaving 9 bases between them. The CDR3 nucleotides read TGTGCCAGCAGTGAAGCAGAGCCGACGCCCCAGCATTTT. Its translation is CASSEAEPTPQHF.

The CDR3 spells CASSLADRVHSIQYF. DNA of the CDR3: TGTGCCAGCAGTTTGGCCGATCGGGTTCATAGCATTCAGTACTTC. This chain connects TRBV12-3 or TRBV12-4 to TRBJ2-4, with no clear D. The CDR3 consists of 15 residues. V lost 3 bases to trimming and J lost 9 bases, with 18 bases between them.

This chain connects TRBV3-1 to TRBJ1-5; D perhaps matches TRBD1 (6 bases). The germline gives CDR1 LGHDT, CDR2 YNNKEL (reference sequence). The germline V and J ends were trimmed by 1 base and 7 bases, with 11 bases remaining between them. CDR3 length: 14 amino acids. This CDR3 reads CASSQVTGSQPQHF. As DNA, the CDR3 is TGTGCCAGCAGCCAAGTCACAGGGAGCCAGCCCCAGCATTTT.

The chain employs TRBV5-1 and TRBJ1-5; 12 positions match TRBD1. CDR1 and CDR2 (germline): SGHRS, YFSETQ. Unmatched junction bases numbered 2, after V lost 2 bases and J lost 2 bases. This CDR3 spans 16 amino acids. The CDR3 reads CASSFGTGGGNQPQHF. The CDR3 DNA is TGCGCCAGCAGCTTCGGGACAGGGGGCGGCAATCAGCCCCAGCATTTT.

The chain has TRBV6-2 or TRBV6-3 and TRBJ2-7; 7 bases are shared with TRBD1. Looked up from germline, CDR1 is MNHEY and CDR2 is SVGEGT. There are 15 residues in the CDR3. With 6 bases clipped from V and 3 bases from J, the junction kept 11 bases outside the gene matches. The CDR3 coding sequence is TGTGCCAGCAGGAACTACAGGGGTATGGACTACGAGCAGTACTTC. Protein product: CASRNYRGMDYEQYF.

The chain uses TRBV7-8 and TRBJ2-7; unclear D gene. Trimming shortened V by 5 bases and J by 8 bases, and 16 bases separated the two germline ends. CDR3 size: 13 residues. The V gene's germline CDR1 is SGHVS and CDR2 FQNEAQ. CDR3 in DNA: TGTGCCAGCAGCCTAATCGTCCCCGGACAGCAGTACTTC. Its translation is CASSLIVPGQQYF.

V is TRBV4-1 and J is TRBJ1-1; D is unresolved. This CDR3 has 12 residues. Looked up from germline, CDR1 is MGHRA and CDR2 is YSYEKL. Trimming removed 4 bases at V and 6 bases at J, with 9 bases between. The CDR3 here is CASSPPFAEAFF. In DNA form, the CDR3 reads TGCGCCAGCAGCCCCCCTTTCGCTGAAGCTTTCTTT.

This clonotype is a singleton in its sample. The gene calls are TRBV19 and TRBJ2-2; D possibly corresponds to TRBD1 (5 bases). The germline CDR1 and CDR2 sequences are LNHDA and SQIVND (reference sequence). The length of the CDR3 is 17 residues. V dropped 3 bases and J dropped 1 base, with 15 bases sitting between them. The CDR3 reads CASSIYSGFKNTGELFF. CDR3 nucleotide sequence: TGTGCCAGTAGTATTTATTCAGGGTTCAAGAACACCGGGGAGCTGTTTTTT.

V and J are TRBV3-1 and TRBJ1-6; D might be TRBD1 (5 bases). The ends were cut back, 4 bases at V and 13 bases at J, with 17 bases in the middle. CDR1 and CDR2 from the germline V gene are LGHDT and YNNKEL (reference sequence). This CDR3 has 14 amino acids. CDR3 DNA sequence: TGTGCCAGCAGCCCCCGGACACCCCCGTCGCCCCTCCACTTT. It encodes CASSPRTPPSPLHF. Drawing the rest from reference TRBV3-1 and TRBJ1-6, the complete variable domain is DTAVSQTPKYLVTQMGNDKSIKCEQNLGHDTMYWYKQDSKKFLKIMFSYNNKELIINETVPNRFSPKSPDKAHLNLHINSLELGDSAVYFCASSPRTPPSPLHFGNGTRLTVT.

This clonotype appeared once. The chain links TRBV19 to TRBJ1-5, with a weak D call TRBD1 (6 bases). V was shortened by 3 bases and J by 7 bases, with 10 bases between the two germline ends. This CDR3 spans 13 amino acids. The germline gives CDR1 LNHDA, CDR2 SQIVND (reference sequence). CDR3 in amino acids: CASSMGARQPQHF. The CDR3 coding sequence is TGTGCCAGTAGTATGGGGGCGCGACAGCCCCAGCATTTT.

About this clonotype: Germline and junction disagree at one end, which may indicate a read error. The V gene is TRBV7-7, the J gene TRBJ2-5, with D perhaps matching TRBD2 (5 bases). The CDR3 length is 14 residues. From germline, CDR1 is SSHAT and CDR2 FNYEAQ (reference sequence). The CDR3 reads CASSLSLAQETQYF. In nucleotides, the CDR3 is TGTGCTAGCAGCTTATCCCTAGCTCAAGAGACCCAGTACTTC.

The chain couples TRBV7-2 to TRBJ2-2; perhaps TRBD2 as D (6 bases). Per germline, CDR1 SGHTA and CDR2 FQGNSA. With 3 bases removed from V and 1 base from J, the gap between germline ends came to 12 bases. CDR3 length: 16 amino acids. The CDR3 DNA reads TGTGCCAGCAGCTTTCGGATAGCGGAGAACACCGGGGAGCTGTTTTTT. Translation gives CASSFRIAENTGELFF.

The chain recombines TRBV3-1 with TRBJ1-3, with D possibly matching TRBD1 (5 bases). The CDR3 is 14 residues long. Germline CDR1 and CDR2: LGHDT and YNNKEL (reference sequence). The V end was cut by 1 base, the J end by 4 bases, with 8 bases between. The CDR3 loop is CASSQAGAGNTIYF. For the CDR3, the DNA is TGTGCCAGCAGCCAAGCCGGGGCGGGAAACACCATATATTTT.

The chain joins TRBV18 to TRBJ1-5; D might be TRBD1 (5 bases). Germline CDR1 is KGHSH and CDR2 is LQKENI. Between the trimmed V and J ends, which lost 4 bases and 8 bases, there was a span of 33 bases. The CDR3 has 20 amino acids. Here the CDR3 DNA reads TGTGCCAGCTCACTGGACGTGGGTTGGGGGTCCGCTAGCCCCTGGGAGCCCCAGCATTTT. Translation gives CASSLDVGWGSASPWEPQHF. The full variable domain, with the rest looked up from reference TRBV18 and TRBJ1-5, is NAGVMQNPRHLVRRRGQEARLRCSPMKGHSHVYWYRQLPEEGLKFMVYLQKENIIDESGMPKERFSAEFPKEGPSILRIQQVVRGDSAAYFCASSLDVGWGSASPWEPQHFGDGTRLSIL.